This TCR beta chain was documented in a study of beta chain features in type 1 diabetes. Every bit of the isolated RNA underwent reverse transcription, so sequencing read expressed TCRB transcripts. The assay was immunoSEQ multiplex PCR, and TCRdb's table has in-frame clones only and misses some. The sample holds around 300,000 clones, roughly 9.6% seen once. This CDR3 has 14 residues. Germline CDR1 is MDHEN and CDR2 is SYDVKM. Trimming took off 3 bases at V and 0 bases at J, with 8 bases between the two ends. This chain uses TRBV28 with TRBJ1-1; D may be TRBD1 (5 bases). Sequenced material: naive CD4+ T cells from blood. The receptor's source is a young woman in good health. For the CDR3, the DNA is TGTGCCAGCAGTTTGGGGCAGATGAACACTGAAGCTTTCTTT. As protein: CASSLGQMNTEAFF.